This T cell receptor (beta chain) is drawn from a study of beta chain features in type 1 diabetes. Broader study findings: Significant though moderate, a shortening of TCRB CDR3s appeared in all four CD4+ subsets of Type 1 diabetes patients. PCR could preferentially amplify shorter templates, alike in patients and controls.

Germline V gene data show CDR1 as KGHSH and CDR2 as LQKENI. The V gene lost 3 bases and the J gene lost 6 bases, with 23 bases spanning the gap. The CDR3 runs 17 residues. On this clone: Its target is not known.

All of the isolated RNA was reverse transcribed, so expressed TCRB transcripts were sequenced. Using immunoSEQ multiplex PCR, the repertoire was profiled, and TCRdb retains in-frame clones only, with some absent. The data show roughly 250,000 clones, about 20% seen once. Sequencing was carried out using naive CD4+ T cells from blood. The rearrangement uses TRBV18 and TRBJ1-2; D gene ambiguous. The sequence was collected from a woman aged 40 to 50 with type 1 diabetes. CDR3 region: CASSPVPTVIFDNGYTF. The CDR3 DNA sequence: TGTGCCAGCTCACCCGTTCCTACAGTCATCTTCGATAATGGCTACACCTTC.